These 15 T cell receptor beta chains share one sample of origin, sequenced in a study of cytomegalovirus exposure and HLA in healthy donors. The primer mix had 60 Vbeta and 13 Jbeta primers. TCRdb's table, derived via immunoSEQ multiplex PCR, lists solely in-frame clones and lacks some. Of around 50,000 clones in the sample, around 67% were seen once. The sample comprised PBMCs. These TCRs come from a woman in her 50s in good health and CMV-seropositive.

The chain has TRBV15 and TRBJ2-5; D might be TRBD2 (6 bases). The CDR3 is 14 amino acids. Trimming removed 0 bases from V and 3 bases from J, with 8 bases in between. Per the germline V gene, CDR1 is LNHNV and CDR2 is YYDKDF (reference sequence). The CDR3 coding sequence is TGTGCCACCAGCAGAGATCGGGGGAAAGAGACCCAGTACTTC. Its translation is CATSRDRGKETQYF.

This clone was recorded a few times. V and J are TRBV29-1 and TRBJ2-3, with 9 bases fitting TRBD2. Trimming cost V 1 base and J 0 bases; bases outside gene matches: 8. The CDR3 length is 17 residues. Per the germline V gene, CDR1 is SQVTM and CDR2 is ANQGSEA. CDR3 region: CSVEARASGISTDTQYF. In nucleotides, the CDR3 is TGCAGCGTTGAAGCGAGGGCTAGCGGGATTAGCACAGATACGCAGTATTTT.

This sequence joins TRBV4-2 and TRBJ2-1, with 14 nucleotides matching TRBD2. V shed 4 bases, J shed 1 base, and the junction held 3 bases outside the gene matches. This CDR3 has 17 residues. Germline CDR1 reads LGHNA; CDR2 reads YNFKEQ. The CDR3 DNA reads TGTGCCAGCAGCCCCGGGACTAGCGGGAGTTCCTACAATGAGCAGTTCTTC. It encodes CASSPGTSGSSYNEQFF.

The genes are TRBV4-2 and TRBJ2-5; TRBD1 matches at 8 bases. Trimming removed 0 bases from V and 1 base from J; junction bases left unmatched: 16. The V gene's germline CDR1 is LGHNA and CDR2 YNFKEQ. The length of the CDR3 is 20 residues. Here the CDR3 DNA reads TGTGCCAGCAGCCAAGATTTGTCGGGGTGGAGACAGGGGCGCCAAGAGACCCAGTACTTC. It encodes CASSQDLSGWRQGRQETQYF.

The chain uses TRBV18 and TRBJ2-3; 15 bases fit TRBD2. The CDR3 runs to 15 residues. Trimming removed 6 bases from V and 3 bases from J; junction bases left unmatched: 1. Germline lookup yields CDR1 KGHSH and CDR2 LQKENI. CDR3 in amino acids: CASSGLAGGTDTQYF. Written as DNA, the CDR3 is TGTGCCAGCTCTGGACTAGCGGGGGGGACAGATACGCAGTATTTT.

V is TRBV6-5 and J is TRBJ1-1; D not certain. This CDR3 spans 12 amino acids. The germline V and J ends were trimmed by 2 bases and 8 bases, with 9 bases remaining between them. The germline V gene has CDR1 MNHEY and CDR2 SVGAGI. CDR3 amino acids: CASSYLGQEAFF. The CDR3 coding sequence is TGTGCCAGCAGTTACCTGGGCCAGGAAGCTTTCTTT.

The rearrangement uses TRBV5-6 and TRBJ2-7; D is undetermined. Germline CDR1 reads SGHDT; CDR2 reads YYEEEE. V lost 2 bases, J lost 3 bases, and 15 bases lay in between. The CDR3 extends over 15 amino acids. The CDR3 loop reads CASSFWRGSLYEQYF. The CDR3 DNA reads as TGTGCCAGCAGCTTTTGGCGAGGCAGTCTCTACGAGCAGTACTTC.

This clone was observed a few times. The chain is built from TRBV19 and TRBJ2-7; 9 bases line up with TRBD1. The CDR3 totals 14 residues. Trimming removed 5 bases from V and 0 bases from J; junction bases left unmatched: 2. CDR1 and CDR2 (germline): LNHDA, SQIVND (reference sequence). The CDR3 protein is CASSWTGDSYEQYF. In DNA, the CDR3 is TGTGCCAGTAGTTGGACAGGGGACTCCTACGAGCAGTACTTC.

The chain is built from TRBV16 and TRBJ1-5, with D possibly being TRBD1 (5 bases). The CDR3 is 15 residues long. The V gene's germline CDR1 is KGHSY and CDR2 FQNENV. The germline V and J ends were trimmed by 0 bases and 6 bases, with 12 bases remaining between them. The CDR3 reads CASSQSQGSVQPQHF. The CDR3 nucleotides are TGTGCCAGCAGCCAATCTCAGGGCTCAGTTCAGCCCCAGCATTTT.

The V call is TRBV4-1, the J call TRBJ2-5; D remains unclear. Germline CDR1 and CDR2: MGHRA and YSYEKL. The V end was cut by 1 base, the J end by 1 base, with 7 bases between. The length of the CDR3 is 14 residues. The CDR3 loop is CASSQGVAQETQYF. Written as DNA, the CDR3 is TGCGCCAGCAGCCAAGGAGTAGCCCAAGAGACCCAGTACTTC.

This chain links TRBV2 with TRBJ1-4; 11 bases match TRBD1. From germline, CDR1 is SNHLY and CDR2 FYNNEI. This CDR3 is built from 16 residues. The trim removed 6 bases at V and 8 bases at J, leaving 11 bases unmatched. CDR3 coding DNA: TGTGCCAGCAGGAATTCCCGGGACAGGGGGTACGAAAAACTGTTTTTT. Encoded protein: CASRNSRDRGYEKLFF.

This clone was observed a few times. This chain uses TRBV7-6 with TRBJ2-1; 7 bases line up with TRBD1. This CDR3 spans 16 amino acids. V was clipped by 0 bases and J by 1 base; unmatched bases: 3. Germline assignment: CDR1 SGHVS and CDR2 FNYEAQ. The CDR3 loop reads CASSLAHRGSYNEQFF. The CDR3 DNA sequence: TGTGCCAGCAGCTTAGCGCACAGGGGTTCCTACAATGAGCAGTTCTTC.

The chain carries TRBV7-9 and TRBJ2-1; 8 bases are shared with TRBD2. The trim removed 4 bases at V and 7 bases at J, leaving 9 bases unmatched. Germline-derived CDR1 and CDR2 are SEHNR and FQNEAQ (reference sequence). The CDR3 sequence is 15 residues long. The CDR3 nucleotides are TGTGCCAGCAGCTGGACGGGGGGGCCGGGAAATGAGCAGTTCTTC. Protein product: CASSWTGGPGNEQFF.

This chain links TRBV14 with TRBJ2-5; the D gene is possibly TRBD1 (6 bases). Between the trimmed V and J ends, which lost 4 bases and 2 bases, there was a span of 11 bases. The germline gives CDR1 SGHDN, CDR2 FVKESK. The length of the CDR3 is 14 residues. In DNA form, the CDR3 reads TGTGCCAGCAGCCTTCCGAGGGGGCAAGAGACCCAGTACTTC. This sequence encodes CASSLPRGQETQYF. Combining the CDR3 with reference TRBV14 and TRBJ2-5 gives the whole variable domain EAGVTQFPSHSVIEKGQTVTLRCDPISGHDNLYWYRRVMGKEIKFLLHFVKESKQDESGMPNNRFLAERTGGTYSTLKVQPAELEDSGVYFCASSLPRGQETQYFGPGTRLLVL.

This chain uses TRBV4-3 with TRBJ1-1, with D possibly matching TRBD1 (5 bases). The ends were cut back, 3 bases at V and 5 bases at J, with 16 bases in the middle. The CDR3 extends over 15 amino acids. The V gene's germline CDR1 is LGHNA and CDR2 YSLEER. The CDR3 here is CASSQEEGLGTEAFF. CDR3 coding DNA: TGCGCCAGCAGCCAGGAGGAGGGGTTGGGGACTGAAGCTTTCTTT.